These 2 T cell receptor beta chains originate from one sample sequenced in a study of cytomegalovirus exposure and HLA in healthy donors. Use of 60 Vbeta and 13 Jbeta primers characterized the PCR. Using immunoSEQ multiplex PCR, the repertoire was profiled, and TCRdb retains in-frame clones only, with some absent. The sample yields 150,000 to 200,000 clones, around 81% seen once. Material for sequencing was PBMCs. The receptors shown here come from a woman aged 18-29 years in good health and CMV-seropositive.

CDR3 residues: CASSQVLAEETQYF. CDR3 nucleotide sequence: TGTGCCAGCAGCCAAGTACTAGCGGAGGAGACCCAGTACTTC. The rearrangement links TRBV4-2 to TRBJ2-5, with 8 bases identical to TRBD2. Germline trimming cut 1 base from V and 5 bases from J; bases unmatched to any gene: 3. CDR3 length equals 14 residues. Germline V gene lookup returns CDR1 LGHNA and CDR2 YNFKEQ.

V usage is TRBV21-1 and J usage is TRBJ2-3; the table's TRBD2 call for D was not verified on the DNA. TRBV21-1 is reported as a pseudogene. This CDR3 spans 13 amino acids. CDR3 sequence reads: CATAGLTTDTQYF. CDR3 in DNA: TGTGCCACCGCGGGACTAACCACAGATACGCAGTATTTT.